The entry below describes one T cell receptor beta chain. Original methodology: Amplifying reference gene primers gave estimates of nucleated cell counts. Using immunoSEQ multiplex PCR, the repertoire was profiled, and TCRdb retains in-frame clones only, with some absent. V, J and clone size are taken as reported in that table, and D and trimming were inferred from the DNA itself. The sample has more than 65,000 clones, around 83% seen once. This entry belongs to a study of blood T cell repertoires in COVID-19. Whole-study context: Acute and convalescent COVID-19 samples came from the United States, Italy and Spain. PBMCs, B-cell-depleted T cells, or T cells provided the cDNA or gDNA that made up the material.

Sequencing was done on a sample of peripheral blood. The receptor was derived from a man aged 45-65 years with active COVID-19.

The CDR3 nucleotides are TGCGCCAGCAGCGCTTCTAGAGGGGCCAACGTCCTGACTTTC. This codes for CASSASRGANVLTF. This chain links TRBV4-3 with TRBJ2-6; D not resolved. With 5 bases removed from V and 4 bases from J, the gap between germline ends came to 9 bases. The germline CDR1 and CDR2 sequences are LGHNA and YSLEER. The CDR3 has 14 amino acids.